The 25 T cell receptor beta chains below come from one sample, sequenced in a study of T cell changes during pregnancy in multiple sclerosis. TCRdb's copy holds only in-frame clones and misses some; the assay was immunoSEQ multiplex PCR. The sample records approximately 41,000 clones, 94% being singletons. Sample: CD4+ T cells from peripheral blood mononuclear cells, taken in the second trimester of pregnancy. The receptors come from a female donor with multiple sclerosis, enrolled in a pregnancy study.

The CDR3 spells CASSAPRGLAGVGEQYF. The DNA of the CDR3 is TGTGCCAGCAGTGCCCCCCGGGGGCTAGCGGGAGTAGGGGAGCAGTACTTC. V usage is TRBV28 and J usage is TRBJ2-7, with TRBD2 matching over 10 bases. Germline-derived CDR1 and CDR2 are MDHEN and SYDVKM. The CDR3 has 17 residues. Germline trimming cut 5 bases from V and 7 bases from J; bases unmatched to any gene: 17.

The J gene is TRBJ2-1, the V gene TRBV5-1; a weak D match, TRBD2 (5 bases). CDR3 size: 15 residues. The V gene lost 0 bases and the J gene lost 5 bases, with 12 bases spanning the gap. Per germline, CDR1 SGHRS and CDR2 YFSETQ. CDR3 protein: CASSLVQPGNNEQFF. CDR3 sequence (DNA): TGCGCCAGCAGCTTGGTCCAGCCGGGAAACAATGAGCAGTTCTTC.

This clone occurred a few times. The V call is TRBV5-1, the J call TRBJ1-1, with TRBD1 matching over 7 bases. The CDR3 totals 14 residues. Germline values: CDR1 SGHRS, CDR2 YFSETQ. V lost 4 bases to trimming and J lost 4 bases; unmatched junction nucleotides: 7. The CDR3 region is CASSPGQVRTEAFF. CDR3 DNA sequence: TGCGCCAGCAGCCCAGGACAGGTGCGCACTGAAGCTTTCTTT. Combining the CDR3 with reference TRBV5-1 and TRBJ1-1 gives the whole variable domain KAGVTQTPRYLIKTRGQQVTLSCSPISGHRSVSWYQQTPGQGLQFLFEYFSETQRNKGNFPGRFSGRQFSNSRSEMNVSTLELGDSALYLCASSPGQVRTEAFFGQGTRLTVV.

CDR3 in DNA: TGTGCCAGCAGCTTAGCGCTAGGAAGCTCTGAAGCTTTCTTT. It translates to CASSLALGSSEAFF. The V call is TRBV7-2, the J call TRBJ1-1, with no clear D. The germline CDR1 and CDR2 sequences are SGHTA and FQGNSA. The V and J ends lost 0 bases and 6 bases respectively, with 11 bases between them. The CDR3 extends over 14 amino acids.

The V call is TRBV28, the J call TRBJ2-1; perhaps TRBD2 as D (6 bases). This CDR3 is 15 amino acids long. Germline CDR1 and CDR2: MDHEN and SYDVKM. Trimming shortened V by 6 bases and J by 2 bases, and 14 bases separated the two germline ends. CDR3 in amino acids: CASSPRLGTYNEQFF. CDR3 in DNA: TGTGCCAGCAGCCCACGACTAGGAACCTACAATGAGCAGTTCTTC.

This chain joins TRBV2 and TRBJ1-3, with D maybe TRBD1 (6 bases). The CDR3 covers 15 residues. The V end lost 5 bases, the J end lost 2 bases, and 13 bases lay between the germline ends. Germline V gene lookup returns CDR1 SNHLY and CDR2 FYNNEI. This chain's CDR3 is CASSWESGAGNTIYF. CDR3 DNA: TGTGCCAGCAGTTGGGAGTCAGGGGCTGGAAACACCATATATTTT. Full variable domain (outside the CDR3, taken from reference TRBV2 and TRBJ1-3): EPEVTQTPSHQVTQMGQEVILRCVPISNHLYFYWYRQILGQKVEFLVSFYNNEISEKSEIFDDQFSVERPDGSNFTLKIRSTKLEDSAMYFCASSWESGAGNTIYFGEGSWLTVV.

This clone was seen a handful of times. The chain couples TRBV28 to TRBJ1-1, with a weak D call TRBD1 (5 bases). Germline lookup yields CDR1 MDHEN and CDR2 SYDVKM. The CDR3 loop spans 13 amino acids. V lost 5 bases and J 2 bases, leaving 9 bases between the germline ends. CDR3 nucleotides: TGTGCCAGCAGTGAGACAGTTAACACTGAAGCTTTCTTT. Amino acids: CASSETVNTEAFF. Together with reference TRBV28 and TRBJ1-1, the CDR3 gives the full variable domain: DVKVTQSSRYLVKRTGEKVFLECVQDMDHENMFWYRQDPGLGLRLIYFSYDVKMKEKGDIPEGYSVSREKKERFSLILESASTNQTSMYLCASSETVNTEAFFGQGTRLTVV.

This chain uses TRBV27 with TRBJ1-5; D is ambiguous. Trimming shortened V by 6 bases and J by 4 bases, and 13 bases separated the two germline ends. This CDR3 spans 14 amino acids. The germline V gene encodes CDR1 MNHEY and CDR2 SMNVEV (reference sequence). CDR3 residues: CASSPRSENQPQHF. CDR3 DNA sequence: TGTGCCAGCAGCCCCCGAAGCGAGAATCAGCCCCAGCATTTT.

The V call is TRBV5-3, the J call TRBJ1-6; D is undetermined. TRBV5-3 is an ORF; its function is uncertain. The CDR3 extends over 19 amino acids. Trimming took off 0 bases at V and 5 bases at J, with 21 bases between the two ends. For the CDR3, the DNA is TGTGCCAGAAGCTTGGGAGGTGGTGAGAGAACCTCGGATAATTCACCCCTCCACTTT. It codes for CARSLGGGERTSDNSPLHF.

The chain combines TRBV7-9 with TRBJ1-1; 10 bases are shared with TRBD1. V lost 1 base, J lost 5 bases, and 10 bases stayed unmatched. This CDR3 comprises 17 residues. CDR1 is SEHNR and CDR2 is FQNEAQ in the germline V gene (reference sequence). CDR3 residues: CASSLGAWTGGRTEAFF. In DNA, the CDR3 is TGTGCCAGCAGCTTAGGAGCCTGGACAGGGGGGAGAACTGAAGCTTTCTTT. The variable domain in full, with the rest retrieved from reference TRBV7-9 and TRBJ1-1, is DTGVSQNPRHKITKRGQNVTFRCDPISEHNRLYWYRQTLGQGPEFLTYFQNEAQLEKSRLLSDRFSAERPKGSFSTLEIQRTEQGDSAMYLCASSLGAWTGGRTEAFFGQGTRLTVV.

The chain links TRBV7-9 to TRBJ2-1; 11 nucleotides align to TRBD2. Looked up from germline, CDR1 is SEHNR and CDR2 is FQNEAQ (reference sequence). CDR3 size: 18 residues. V lost 1 base, J lost 4 bases, and 9 bases stayed unmatched. CDR3 in amino acids: CASSLGLAGGPGYNEQFF. The CDR3 bases are TGTGCCAGCAGCTTAGGGCTAGCGGGAGGCCCAGGGTACAATGAGCAGTTCTTC. Using reference TRBV7-9 and TRBJ2-1 for the parts outside the CDR3, the full variable domain is DTGVSQNPRHKITKRGQNVTFRCDPISEHNRLYWYRQTLGQGPEFLTYFQNEAQLEKSRLLSDRFSAERPKGSFSTLEIQRTEQGDSAMYLCASSLGLAGGPGYNEQFFGPGTRLTVL.

This clone was counted a single time. The chain uses TRBV7-2 and TRBJ1-5; a weak D match, TRBD1 (6 bases). Germline-derived CDR1 and CDR2 are SGHTA and FQGNSA. Trimming pared 1 base from V and 2 bases from J, leaving 15 bases between. This CDR3 region has 17 residues. The DNA for the CDR3 is TGTGCCAGCAGCTTAGTAGCGGGGGCGGACGGCAATCAGCCCCAGCATTTT. Its protein is CASSLVAGADGNQPQHF.

The chain carries TRBV7-3 and TRBJ2-7, with TRBD2 matching over 14 bases. Trimming took 4 bases from V and 4 from J; bases not matched to a gene: 12. Germline V gene data show CDR1 as SGHTA and CDR2 as FQGTGA. The CDR3 extends over 18 amino acids. CDR3 residues: CASSSMGLAGVKPYEQYF. The DNA of the CDR3 is TGTGCCAGCAGCTCTATGGGACTAGCGGGAGTAAAGCCGTACGAGCAGTACTTC. Full variable domain (outside the CDR3, taken from reference TRBV7-3 and TRBJ2-7): GAGVSQTPSNKVTEKGKYVELRCDPISGHTALYWYRQSLGQGPEFLIYFQGTGAADDSGLPNDRFFAVRPEGSVSTLKIQRTERGDSAVYLCASSSMGLAGVKPYEQYFGPGTRLTVT.

This rearrangement joins TRBV27 to TRBJ1-4; D is uncertain. This CDR3 spans 15 amino acids. Germline-derived CDR1 and CDR2 are MNHEY and SMNVEV (reference sequence). The V and J ends lost 3 bases and 0 bases respectively, with 8 bases between them. In DNA form, the CDR3 reads TGTGCCAGCAGTTTCTTTCCTGCAACTAATGAAAAACTGTTTTTT. This sequence encodes CASSFFPATNEKLFF.

This chain connects TRBV6-6 to TRBJ2-2; 9 nucleotides line up with TRBD2. CDR1 and CDR2 (germline): MNHNY, SVGAGI (reference sequence). V was clipped by 6 bases and J by 6 bases; unmatched bases: 8. The CDR3 is 15 residues long. The CDR3 loop is CASRQRAGGAGELFF. The CDR3 nucleotides read TGTGCCAGCAGACAGAGGGCGGGAGGGGCCGGGGAGCTGTTTTTT.

The rearrangement links TRBV5-8 to TRBJ1-5; possible D gene TRBD1, 5 bases. Between the trimmed V and J ends, which lost 4 bases and 11 bases, there was a span of 16 bases. Germline-derived CDR1 and CDR2 are SGHTS and YDEGEE. CDR3 length: 13 amino acids. The CDR3 loop is CASSIDSRKAQHF. The CDR3, as DNA: TGTGCCAGCAGCATAGACAGTCGGAAAGCCCAGCATTTT.

The chain links TRBV2 to TRBJ1-5; possibly TRBD1 for D (6 bases). The V gene's germline CDR1 is SNHLY and CDR2 FYNNEI. The CDR3 has 14 residues. V was trimmed by 4 bases and J by 5 bases, leaving 12 bases between them. In nucleotides, the CDR3 is TGTGCCAGCAGTGGGGGAGCAGGGGATCAGCCCCAGCATTTT. Residues: CASSGGAGDQPQHF.

This clone showed up just a few times. The chain uses TRBV28 and TRBJ1-2, with D perhaps matching TRBD1 (5 bases). Per germline, CDR1 MDHEN and CDR2 SYDVKM. The CDR3 has 12 residues. V was shortened by 5 bases and J by 3 bases, with 7 bases between the two germline ends. The DNA of the CDR3 is TGTGCCAGCAGTGAACAGGACTATGGCTACACCTTC. Its protein is CASSEQDYGYTF.

The chain carries TRBV18 and TRBJ1-2; possibly TRBD1 for D (6 bases). The CDR3 sequence is 14 residues long. The V gene lost 4 bases and the J gene lost 8 bases, with 17 bases spanning the gap. Germline assignment: CDR1 KGHSH and CDR2 LQKENI. As DNA, the CDR3 is TGTGCCAGCTCACGCGAACAGGGTGAAGTGGGCTACACCTTC. Its protein is CASSREQGEVGYTF.

The J gene is TRBJ1-2, the V gene TRBV4-2; perhaps TRBD1 as D (6 bases). The germline CDR1 and CDR2 sequences are LGHNA and YNFKEQ. This CDR3 spans 14 amino acids. Trimming left V 1 base short and J 8 bases short, with 14 bases between. The CDR3 sequence is CASSQANHRDGYTF. The CDR3 DNA follows: TGTGCCAGCAGCCAAGCAAACCACAGGGACGGCTACACCTTC.

This chain links TRBV7-3 with TRBJ2-5; TRBD2 aligns across 10 bases. CDR1 is SGHTA and CDR2 is FQGTGA in the germline V gene. This CDR3 spans 15 amino acids. Trimming cost V 5 bases and J 5 bases; bases outside gene matches: 8. The CDR3 is CASSTRAGGPETQYF. The CDR3 DNA is TGTGCCAGCAGCACCCGAGCGGGGGGGCCGGAGACCCAGTACTTC.

This chain uses TRBV28 with TRBJ1-1; 8 bases align to TRBD1. Germline CDR1 and CDR2: MDHEN and SYDVKM. The CDR3 is 10 amino acids. V lost 10 bases, J lost 8 bases, and 3 bases stayed unmatched. This chain's CDR3 is CATRDREAFF. The DNA of the CDR3 is TGTGCCACCCGGGACAGGGAAGCTTTCTTT.

This chain links TRBV7-8 with TRBJ2-7; D ambiguous. Looked up from germline, CDR1 is SGHVS and CDR2 is FQNEAQ. V lost 3 bases to trimming and J lost 4 bases, with 13 bases between them. The CDR3 consists of 14 residues. The CDR3 reads CASSLSTQSYEQYF. The CDR3 DNA follows: TGTGCCAGCAGCTTGTCCACACAGTCTTACGAGCAGTACTTC.

The chain joins TRBV7-3 to TRBJ2-3, with no clear D. Trimming removed 1 base from V and 2 bases from J, with 7 bases in between. CDR3 size: 14 residues. Germline CDR1 reads SGHTA; CDR2 reads FQGTGA. The CDR3: CASSLRAVTDTQYF. The CDR3 DNA sequence: TGTGCCAGCAGCTTAAGGGCCGTCACAGATACGCAGTATTTT. The full variable domain, in which reference TRBV7-3 and TRBJ2-3 provide the parts outside the CDR3, is GAGVSQTPSNKVTEKGKYVELRCDPISGHTALYWYRQSLGQGPEFLIYFQGTGAADDSGLPNDRFFAVRPEGSVSTLKIQRTERGDSAVYLCASSLRAVTDTQYFGPGTRLTVL.

The chain carries TRBV5-4 and TRBJ2-3; D is possibly TRBD1 (6 bases). V lost 4 bases and J lost 3, with 12 bases in between. The CDR3 is 14 amino acids. Germline-derived CDR1 and CDR2 are SGHNT and YYREEE (reference sequence). This CDR3 is CASSLLRGTDTQYF. In nucleotides, the CDR3 is TGTGCCAGCAGCCTTCTGAGGGGGACAGATACGCAGTATTTT.